A selection of T cell receptor beta chains follows, all from one sample in a study of OX40 agonist ivuxolimab in advanced cancers. The data were produced by immunoSEQ multiplex PCR, yet TCRdb's version contains in-frame clones alone and is incomplete. The repertoire holds over 10,000 clones, with around 73% as singletons. The sample here was CD4+ or CD8+ T cells sorted from blood, taken in a trial of the OX40 agonist ivuxolimab. The receptors derive from an adult with an advanced solid tumor such as melanoma, head and neck, liver or kidney cancer. CDR3s include the opening cysteine and the closing phenylalanine or tryptophan. D genes are given only for firm matches. Some rows have no size entry. The others give once, few or many, or a class for an expanded clone.

TRBJ1-1 | NA | NA | TRBV2 | CASSDRLRQENTEAFF | TGTGCCAGCAGTGATAGGTTGCGCCAGGAGAACACTGAAGCTTTCTTT
TRBJ1-5 | NA | NA | TRBV27 | CASSSFRDGGQPQHF | TGTGCCAGCAGTTCCTTCCGGGACGGAGGGCAGCCCCAGCATTTT
TRBJ2-1 | few | TRBD1 | TRBV7-9 | CASSGDRAVYEQFF | TGTGCCAGCAGCGGGGACAGGGCGGTGTATGAGCAGTTCTTC
TRBJ1-2 | once | TRBD1 | TRBV19 | CASSIYSTGSAYGYTF | TGTGCCAGTAGTATTTATTCGACAGGGTCCGCCTATGGCTACACCTTC
TRBJ2-7 | medium-sized | NA | TRBV2 | CASSGLEQYF | TGTGCCAGCAGTGGCCTCGAGCAGTACTTC
TRBJ1-1 | NA | NA | TRBV11-2 | CASSFDDSSEAFF | TGTGCCAGCAGCTTCGACGACAGCAGTGAAGCTTTCTTT
TRBJ1-1 | NA | NA | TRBV11-3 | CASSRAGYTEAFF | TGTGCCAGCAGCAGGGCAGGATACACTGAAGCTTTCTTT
TRBJ2-7 | medium-sized | NA | TRBV5-6 | CASSLIRSWGPYEQYF | TGTGCCAGCAGCTTGATCCGGTCGTGGGGGCCCTACGAGCAGTACTTC
TRBJ1-1 | few | NA | TRBV19 | CASSIGLSTEAFF | TGTGCCAGTAGTATAGGGTTGAGCACTGAAGCTTTCTTT
TRBJ2-7 | NA | NA | TRBV9 | CASSPGGLTYEQYF | TGTGCCAGCAGCCCTGGCGGCTTAACCTACGAGCAGTACTTC
TRBJ1-4 | NA | NA | TRBV4-1 | CASSHQQGMGEKLFF | TGCGCCAGCAGCCACCAACAGGGAATGGGTGAAAAACTGTTTTTT
TRBJ2-5 | NA | NA | TRBV29-1 | CSVQFEGETQYF | TGCAGCGTCCAATTTGAGGGAGAGACCCAGTACTTC
TRBJ1-3 | NA | NA | TRBV11-1 | CASSPGSAGRRGNTIYF | TGTGCCAGCAGCCCCGGGTCGGCCGGGCGGAGAGGAAACACCATATATTTT
TRBJ1-5 | NA | NA | TRBV15 | CATSRGRAGNQPQHF | TGTGCCACCAGCAGAGGAAGGGCGGGAAATCAGCCCCAGCATTTT
TRBJ2-3 | few | NA | TRBV5-4 | CASSPGPLVRSDTQYF | TGTGCCAGCAGCCCCGGACCCCTAGTTAGGTCAGATACGCAGTATTTT
TRBJ2-3 | NA | NA | TRBV19 | CATSGRSGTDTQYF | TGTGCCACCAGTGGGAGGTCGGGCACAGATACGCAGTATTTT
TRBJ2-1 | NA | NA | TRBV29-1 | CSVLSGEQFF | TGCAGCGTTCTTAGCGGTGAGCAGTTCTTC
TRBJ2-1 | few | TRBD1 | TRBV2 | CASRDRDLSYNEQFF | TGTGCCAGCAGGGACAGGGACCTTTCCTACAATGAGCAGTTCTTC
TRBJ2-1 | NA | TRBD1 | TRBV6-1 | CASSEASTGDYNEQFF | TGTGCCAGCAGTGAAGCCTCCACAGGGGACTACAATGAGCAGTTCTTC
TRBJ1-5 | NA | NA | TRBV6-4 | CASSDRSNQPQHF | TGTGCCAGCAGTGATAGGTCAAATCAGCCCCAGCATTTT
TRBJ2-3 | medium-sized | NA | TRBV7-6 | CASSFSTDTQYF | TGTGCCAGCAGCTTTAGCACAGATACGCAGTATTTT
TRBJ2-7 | NA | TRBD1 | TRBV11-3 | CASSLGPTGGNEQYF | TGTGCCAGCAGCTTAGGCCCGACAGGGGGCAACGAGCAGTACTTC
TRBJ2-7 | NA | NA | TRBV6-5 | CASSDSYEQYF | TGTGCCAGCAGTGATTCCTACGAGCAGTACTTC
TRBJ2-7 | once | NA | TRBV15 | CATSSFGSSYEQYF | TGTGCCACCAGCAGTTTCGGGAGCTCCTACGAGCAGTACTTC
TRBJ2-5 | NA | TRBD2 | TRBV9 | CASSVSWGLAETQYF | TGTGCCAGCAGCGTAAGTTGGGGACTAGCCGAGACCCAGTACTTC
TRBJ1-3 | NA | NA | TRBV25-1 | CASGRSSGNTIYF | TGTGCCAGTGGACGGAGCTCTGGAAACACCATATATTTT
TRBJ2-7 | NA | TRBD1 | TRBV5-6 | CASSSGTAYEQYF | TGTGCCAGCAGCAGTGGGACAGCCTACGAGCAGTACTTC
TRBJ2-7 | NA | TRBD2 | TRBV13 | CASSSLGLAGDEQYF | TGTGCCAGCAGCTCTCTCGGATTAGCGGGGGACGAGCAGTACTTC
TRBJ2-3 | once | TRBD2 | TRBV29-1 | CSVTEGRESF | TGCAGCGTCACAGAGGGGCGGGAGTCGTTT
TRBJ2-3 | NA | NA | TRBV6-5 | CASRSSGEEKYF | TGTGCCAGCAGATCTTCAGGTGAAGAGAAGTATTTT
TRBJ1-2 | once | TRBD1 | TRBV11-2 | CASSLGETGYGYTF | TGTGCCAGCAGCTTAGGAGAGACAGGGTATGGCTACACCTTC
TRBJ1-5 | NA | NA | TRBV11-1 | CASSLGGEQPQHF | TGTGCCAGCAGCTTGGGGGGCGAGCAGCCCCAGCATTTT
TRBJ2-2 | NA | TRBD1 | TRBV7-9 | CASGLWGQGGGELFF | TGTGCCAGCGGCCTTTGGGGACAGGGGGGCGGGGAGCTGTTTTTT
TRBJ2-7 | few | NA | TRBV9 | CASSLRAEISYEQYF | TGTGCCAGCAGCCTCCGCGCGGAAATCTCCTACGAGCAGTACTTC
TRBJ1-1 | NA | NA | TRBV5-5 | CASSLGFYTEAFF | TGTGCCAGCAGCTTGGGTTTCTACACTGAAGCTTTCTTT
TRBJ1-4 | few | NA | TRBV7-9 | CASSPGPNEKLFF | TGTGCCAGCAGCCCGGGTCCAAATGAAAAACTGTTTTTT
TRBJ2-2 | NA | NA | TRBV13 | CASTQSEVSAYTGELFF | TGTGCCAGCACCCAATCAGAAGTTAGCGCTTACACCGGGGAGCTGTTTTTT
TRBJ1-3 | few | NA | TRBV7-2 | CASSHGDRKAGNTIYF | TGTGCCAGCAGCCACGGAGACCGAAAAGCTGGAAACACCATATATTTT
TRBJ1-6 | few | NA | TRBV6-1 | CASGTYNSPLHF | TGTGCCAGCGGGACATATAATTCACCCCTCCACTTT
TRBJ2-3 | NA | NA | TRBV2 | CASSNDGAGADTQYF | TGTGCCAGCAGCAATGATGGGGCAGGGGCAGATACGCAGTATTTT
TRBJ2-7 | NA | TRBD2 | TRBV5-4 | CASSPGLAGYEQYF | TGTGCCAGCAGCCCGGGACTAGCGGGGTACGAGCAGTACTTC
TRBJ2-3 | NA | TRBD2 | TRBV27 | CASSPGLFQDTQYF | TGTGCCAGCAGTCCGGGACTATTTCAAGATACGCAGTATTTT
TRBJ2-1 | NA | NA | TRBV6-5 | CASSSRPYNEQFF | TGTGCCAGCAGTTCTCGTCCTTACAATGAGCAGTTCTTC
TRBJ2-7 | NA | NA | TRBV30 | CAWSPGDYEQYF | TGTGCCTGGAGTCCCGGAGACTACGAGCAGTACTTC
TRBJ2-7 | NA | NA | TRBV29-1 | CSVGLPYEQYF | TGCAGCGTTGGACTTCCCTACGAGCAGTACTTC
TRBJ2-3 | once | TRBD1 | TRBV12-5 | CASGLGTGVTDTQYF | TGTGCTAGTGGTTTGGGAACAGGGGTCACAGATACGCAGTATTTT
TRBJ2-7 | NA | NA | TRBV12-1 | CASRDHGTSGRAVQYF | TGTGCCAGCAGGGATCACGGGACTAGCGGGAGGGCCGTGCAGTACTTC
TRBJ2-2 | NA | TRBD1 | TRBV5-8 | CASSTRTGWGELFF | TGTGCCAGCAGCACCCGGACAGGGTGGGGGGAGCTGTTTTTT
TRBJ2-7 | NA | TRBD2 | TRBV4-2 | CASSFSPGGEKHEQYF | TGTGCCAGCAGCTTCTCACCCGGGGGGGAGAAGCACGAGCAGTACTTC
TRBJ2-7 | NA | NA | TRBV11-2 | CASSLERGSHEQYF | TGTGCCAGCAGCTTAGAGAGGGGGTCCCACGAGCAGTACTTC
TRBJ2-2 | NA | NA | TRBV6-5 | CASSAHLVATGELFF | TGTGCCAGCAGTGCCCACTTGGTAGCCACCGGGGAGCTGTTTTTT
TRBJ2-7 | NA | NA | TRBV30 | CAWSVGWTYEQYF | TGTGCCTGGAGTGTAGGCTGGACCTACGAGCAGTACTTC
TRBJ1-1 | NA | TRBD1 | TRBV7-9 | CASSSLSGQGARAEAFF | TGTGCCAGCAGCTCACTTAGCGGACAGGGGGCGCGCGCTGAAGCTTTCTTT
TRBJ2-3 | NA | TRBD2 | TRBV7-9 | CASSLTSGGVDTQYF | TGTGCCAGCAGCTTAACTAGCGGCGGGGTGGATACGCAGTATTTT
TRBJ1-6 | NA | NA | TRBV2 | CASSETGENSPLHF | TGTGCCAGCAGTGAGACAGGTGAAAATTCACCCCTCCACTTT